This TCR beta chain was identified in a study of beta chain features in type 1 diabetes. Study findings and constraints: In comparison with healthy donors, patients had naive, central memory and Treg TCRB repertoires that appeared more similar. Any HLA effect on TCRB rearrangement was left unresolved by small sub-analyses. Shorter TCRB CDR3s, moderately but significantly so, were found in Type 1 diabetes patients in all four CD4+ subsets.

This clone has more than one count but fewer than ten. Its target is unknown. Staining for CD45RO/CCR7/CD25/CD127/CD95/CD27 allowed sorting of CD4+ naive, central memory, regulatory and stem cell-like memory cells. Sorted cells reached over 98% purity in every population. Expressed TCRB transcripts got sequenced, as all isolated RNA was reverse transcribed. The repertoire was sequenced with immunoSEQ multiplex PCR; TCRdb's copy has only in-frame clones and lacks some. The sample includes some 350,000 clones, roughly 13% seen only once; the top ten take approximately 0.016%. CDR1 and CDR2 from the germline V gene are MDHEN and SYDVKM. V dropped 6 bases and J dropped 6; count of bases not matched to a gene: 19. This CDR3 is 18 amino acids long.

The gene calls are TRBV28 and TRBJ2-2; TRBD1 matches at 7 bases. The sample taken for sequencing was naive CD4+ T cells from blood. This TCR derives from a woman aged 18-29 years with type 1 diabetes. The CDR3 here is CASSDPRGPGPNAGELFF. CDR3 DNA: TGTGCCAGCAGCGACCCGAGGGGGCCAGGGCCCAACGCCGGGGAGCTGTTTTTT.